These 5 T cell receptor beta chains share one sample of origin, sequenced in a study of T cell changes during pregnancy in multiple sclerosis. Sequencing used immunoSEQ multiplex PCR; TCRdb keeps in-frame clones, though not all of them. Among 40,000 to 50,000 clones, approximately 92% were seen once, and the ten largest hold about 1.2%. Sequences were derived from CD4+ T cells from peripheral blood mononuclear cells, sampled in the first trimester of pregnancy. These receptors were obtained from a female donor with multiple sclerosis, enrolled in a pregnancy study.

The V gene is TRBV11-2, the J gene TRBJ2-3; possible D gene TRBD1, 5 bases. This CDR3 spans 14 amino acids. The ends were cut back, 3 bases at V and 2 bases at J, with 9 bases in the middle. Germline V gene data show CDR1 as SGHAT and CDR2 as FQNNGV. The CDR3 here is CASSFGRDTDTQYF. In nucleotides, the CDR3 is TGTGCCAGCAGCTTCGGCAGGGACACAGATACGCAGTATTTT. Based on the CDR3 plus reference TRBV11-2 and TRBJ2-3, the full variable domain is EAGVAQSPRYKIIEKRQSVAFWCNPISGHATLYWYQQILGQGPKLLIQFQNNGVVDDSQLPKDRFSAERLKGVDSTLKIQPAKLEDSAVYLCASSFGRDTDTQYFGPGTRLTVL.

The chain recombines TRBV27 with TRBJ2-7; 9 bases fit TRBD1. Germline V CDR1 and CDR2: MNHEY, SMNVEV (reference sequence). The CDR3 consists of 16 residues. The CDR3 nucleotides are TGTGCTACCAGGGTCAGCAGCGGGACAGGGTTCTACGAGCAGTACTTC. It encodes CATRVSSGTGFYEQYF.

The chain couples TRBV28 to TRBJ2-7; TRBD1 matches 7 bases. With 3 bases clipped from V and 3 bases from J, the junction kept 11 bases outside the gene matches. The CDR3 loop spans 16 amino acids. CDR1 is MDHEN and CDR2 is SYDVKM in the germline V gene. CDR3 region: CASSFRIGTVYYEQYF. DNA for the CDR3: TGTGCCAGCAGTTTCCGAATAGGGACAGTGTACTACGAGCAGTACTTC.

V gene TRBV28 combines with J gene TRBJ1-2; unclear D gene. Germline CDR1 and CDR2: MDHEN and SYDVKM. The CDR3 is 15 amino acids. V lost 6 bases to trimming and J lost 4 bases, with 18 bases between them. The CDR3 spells CASRSDFLKAYGYTF. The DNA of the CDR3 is TGTGCCAGCAGGTCGGACTTCCTGAAGGCCTATGGCTACACCTTC.

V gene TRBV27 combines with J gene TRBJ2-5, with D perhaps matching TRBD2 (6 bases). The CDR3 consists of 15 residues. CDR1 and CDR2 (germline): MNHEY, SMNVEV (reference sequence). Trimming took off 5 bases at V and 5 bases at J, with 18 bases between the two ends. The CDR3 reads CASSVGRVGGETQYF. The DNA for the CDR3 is TGTGCCAGCAGTGTTGGGCGGGTTGGGGGGGAGACCCAGTACTTC.